This T cell receptor beta chain was sequenced in a study of T cells in Graves' hyperthyroidism and ophthalmopathy. Study as a whole: It was at initial diagnosis, before any treatment, that peripheral blood was collected. The study, taken as a whole, reports: Most clonotypes expanded in thyroid above 0.001 were likewise present in blood. In validation, the model predicted ophthalmopathy. These predictions came a median 6.5 months before onset.

Regions amplified from RNA transcripts were the TCR beta CDR3 regions. When the TCR CDR3 underwent first-round RT-PCR, the HTBI primer set was used. Each CDR3 protein gets one entry after TCRdb re-called the multiplex PCR reads with MiXCR. The profile shows 500,000 to 750,000 distinct CDR3 sequences, around 16% of them singletons. This clonotype was seen at least ten times. As yet, its antigen is unknown. V was pared by 7 bases and J by 3 bases, with 12 bases of the junction left unmatched. The CDR3 spans 15 residues. CDR1 is MNHEY and CDR2 is SVGEGT in the germline V gene. The rearrangement uses TRBV6-2 or TRBV6-3 and TRBJ2-7, with 7 bases matching TRBD2. This sequence originates from a woman between 25 and 40 years old with Graves' hyperthyroidism. The sample taken for sequencing was blood. The CDR3 here is CASTSPGLTFYEQYF. CDR3 sequence (DNA): TGTGCCAGCACCAGTCCGGGACTAACATTCTACGAGCAGTACTTC.